Shown below are 13 T cell receptor beta chains from a single sample sequenced in a study of blood T cells in healthy people across ages. Using a J-beta primer mix together with a sample-barcoded 5' primer, a second PCR was run for about 6 to 12 cycles. TCRdb analysed the 5' RACE reads with MiXCR anew, one entry per CDR3 protein. Here the sample spans over 600,000 distinct CDR3 sequences, around 38% being singletons. The sequenced sample consisted of blood. These receptors were obtained from a man aged 80 or over in good health.

The sample holds many counts of this clonotype. This chain uses TRBV10-3 with TRBJ2-1; 10 bases match TRBD2. V dropped 3 bases and J dropped 8; count of bases not matched to a gene: 7. The CDR3 extends over 15 amino acids. The germline gives CDR1 ENHRY, CDR2 SYGVKD. The CDR3 protein is CAISDPSGSLDEQFF. The CDR3 DNA sequence: TGTGCCATCAGTGACCCTAGCGGGAGTTTGGATGAGCAGTTCTTC.

This CDR3 reads CASSARGDYAGYTF. CDR3 nucleotide sequence: TGTGCCAGCAGTGCAAGGGGGGACTACGCTGGCTACACCTTC. The chain uses TRBV6-1 and TRBJ1-2; D is possibly TRBD1 (6 bases). The CDR3 extends over 14 amino acids. Trimming took 4 bases from V and 7 from J, leaving 16 bases between them. Germline V gene data show CDR1 as MNHNS and CDR2 as SASEGT.

This clonotype was found a few times. The chain links TRBV27 to TRBJ2-7, with 7 bases identical to TRBD1. The CDR3 is made up of 13 amino acids. Germline V gives CDR1 MNHEY, CDR2 SMNVEV (reference sequence). Trimming cost V 8 bases and J 3 bases; bases outside gene matches: 7. The CDR3 nucleotides read TGTGCCAGCGGCATGGGACAGTACTACGAGCAGTACTTC. This codes for CASGMGQYYEQYF.

The chain couples TRBV12-3 or TRBV12-4 to TRBJ2-3; 7 positions match TRBD2. The CDR3 spans 17 residues. The V gene end was trimmed by 6 bases and the J gene end by 4 bases; junction bases not matched to a gene: 16. CDR3 protein: CASRSGRSGVAADTQYF. The CDR3 DNA follows: TGTGCCAGCAGGTCAGGGAGGAGCGGGGTCGCGGCAGATACGCAGTATTTT.

In regard to this clonotype: A junction end diverges from the germline sequence, so it may reflect a read error. The V and J genes are TRBV28 and TRBJ2-1; a possible D gene is TRBD2 (5 bases). CDR1 and CDR2 (germline): MDHEN, SYDVKM. CDR3 length: 13 amino acids. CDR3 amino acids: CASSFVGSNAQFF. As DNA, the CDR3 is TGTGCCAGCAGTTTTGTGGGGAGCAATGCGCAGTTCTTC.

This clonotype was recorded at least ten times. This chain links TRBV7-2 with TRBJ1-1; no firm D call. Germline V gene lookup returns CDR1 SGHTA and CDR2 FQGNSA. This CDR3 has 14 amino acids. V lost 5 bases to trimming and J lost 5 bases, with 15 bases between them. The CDR3: CASSPDTLGTEAFF. CDR3 bases: TGTGCCAGCAGCCCTGACACCCTAGGAACTGAAGCTTTCTTT.

This clonotype was seen a single time. This may arise from a read error, as a much more abundant clone is one base away. V gene TRBV5-1 combines with J gene TRBJ2-5; TRBD1 matches at 7 bases. The germline CDR1 and CDR2 sequences are SGHRS and YFSETQ. V dropped 3 bases and J dropped 11; count of bases not matched to a gene: 10. The CDR3 is 13 residues long. The CDR3 DNA reads as TGCGCCAGCAGCTGGGACAGCTACAATGAGCAGTACTTC. Its translation is CASSWDSYNEQYF.

This clonotype was counted many times. A much larger clonotype is one base distant, so this may be a read error. The chain combines TRBV6-1 with TRBJ2-3; no reliable D call. Germline-derived CDR1 and CDR2 are MNHNS and SASEGT. V was pared by 5 bases and J by 3 bases, with 12 bases between. This CDR3 spans 14 amino acids. For the CDR3, the DNA is TGTGCCAGCAGTAGACGAGCAGGAACAGATACGCAGTATTTT. Residues: CASSRRAGTDTQYF.

A single count supports this clonotype. The chain joins TRBV4-3 to TRBJ2-3, with TRBD2 matching over 12 bases. V lost 0 bases, J lost 1 base, and 5 bases stayed unmatched. The CDR3 loop spans 18 amino acids. From germline, CDR1 is LGHNA and CDR2 YSLEER. The CDR3, as DNA: TGCGCCAGCAGCCAAGATCCGGCTAGCGGGGGGGGCACAGATACGCAGTATTTT. Protein: CASSQDPASGGGTDTQYF.

The V and J genes are TRBV7-8 and TRBJ2-7; 7 bases are shared with TRBD2. V trimming: 2 bases; J trimming: 7 bases; junction bases outside the gene matches: 11. This CDR3 contains 15 residues. CDR1 is SGHVS, CDR2 FQNEAQ, per germline. The CDR3 region has the DNA TGTGCCAGCAGCTTATACCAGCGGGACGACAATGAGCAGTACTTC. Its translation is CASSLYQRDDNEQYF.

This clonotype has ten or more counts. J is TRBJ2-4 and V is TRBV6-5, with 8 bases matching TRBD2. CDR1 is MNHEY, CDR2 SVGAGI, per germline. The V and J ends lost 6 bases and 0 bases, in that order; junction bases with no gene match: 7. This CDR3 is built from 16 residues. CDR3 in amino acids: CASSPTSGGAKNIQYF. CDR3 sequence (DNA): TGTGCCAGCAGCCCCACTAGCGGAGGAGCCAAAAACATTCAGTACTTC.

The chain links TRBV20-1 to TRBJ1-3; D not certain. Germline lookup yields CDR1 DFQATT and CDR2 SNEGSKA (reference sequence). V was clipped by 7 bases and J by 2 bases, with 12 bases between them. CDR3 length: 13 residues. The CDR3 reads CSVSGSPGNTIYF. CDR3 nucleotides: TGCAGTGTTAGTGGGTCACCTGGAAACACCATATATTTT.

At least ten counts were recorded for this clonotype. This sequence joins TRBV29-1 and TRBJ1-1; tentative D call: TRBD1 (5 bases). The germline gives CDR1 SQVTM, CDR2 ANQGSEA. The CDR3 length is 16 residues. Trimming shortened V by 3 bases and J by 3 bases, and 20 bases separated the two germline ends. The CDR3 loop reads CSVDLLGPGSDTEAFF. In nucleotides, the CDR3 is TGCAGCGTTGATCTCTTGGGGCCAGGAAGCGACACTGAAGCTTTCTTT.